These T cell receptor beta chains were read from a single sample in a study of CD8+CD57+ T cells in acquired aplastic anemia. TCRdb ran MiXCR on the reads and lists one entry per CDR3 protein. The data show under 200,000 distinct CDR3 sequences, roughly half seen once. The source material was sorted CD4+, CD8+, or CD8+CD57+ T cells (not recorded which) from PBMCs. These receptors all stem from a human donor with aplastic anemia. The conserved cysteine and the conserved F or W are not part of the CDR3 here. Rows may omit the clone size; those that give it use once, few, many or a size class.

v_call,cdr3_length,clone_size,j_call,cdr3_aa
TRBV24-1,15,NA,TRBJ2-1,ATGVRTLDRAYNEQF
TRBV25-1,12,NA,TRBJ2-1,ASSRMSSYNEQF
TRBV9,13,many,TRBJ1-6,ASSVEGAENSPLH
TRBV6-1,12,NA,TRBJ1-6,ASSQTAGRRPLH
TRBV25-1,13,NA,TRBJ2-2,ASSDFSQNTGELF
TRBV9,11,NA,TRBJ2-7,ASSVGTGAEQY
TRBV24-1,15,many,TRBJ2-5,ATSDPTGTSGVETQY
TRBV6-5,12,many,TRBJ1-3,ASSLALTGNTIY
TRBV7-3,11,NA,TRBJ1-1,ASASTGVTEAF
TRBV7-9,13,NA,TRBJ1-4,ASSLAGSYNEKLF
TRBV20-1,10,many,TRBJ2-5,SVNGDTETQY
TRBV19,13,many,TRBJ1-6,ASRTHTGYNSPLH
TRBV7-9,11,NA,TRBJ1-2,ASTPTTGGGYT
TRBV6-1,12,many,TRBJ1-2,ASSVIRGDYGYT
TRBV7-2,15,NA,TRBJ2-7,ASSLTLAGWGSYEQY
TRBV11-1,11,NA,TRBJ1-6,ASSPLGVSPLY
TRBV7-3,11,NA,TRBJ1-5,ASSLAGAQPQH
TRBV6-4,12,NA,TRBJ2-6,ATGQGGGANVLT
TRBV3-1,13,many,TRBJ2-6,ASSPANSGANVLT
TRBV20-1,12,NA,TRBJ2-1,SAPPRGRDNEQF
TRBV2,11,NA,TRBJ2-5,ASSPPSQETQY
TRBV12-3/TRBV12-4,13,NA,TRBJ1-1,ASSFRTGGITEAF
TRBV19,11,NA,TRBJ1-1,ASSMAPGTEAF
TRBV19,9,many,TRBJ1-1,ASSMRYEAF
TRBV25-1,13,NA,TRBJ2-3,ASSELVGSTDTQY
TRBV29-1,12,many,TRBJ2-4,SVESSAGRNIQY
TRBV10-3,12,few,TRBJ2-1,AISPGASYNEQF
TRBV29-1,11,NA,TRBJ1-2,SVAPGTGQGNT
TRBV6-1,13,many,TRBJ2-7,ASRPLGQGSYEQY
TRBV11-2,15,many,TRBJ1-3,ASSLEELEFSGNTIY
TRBV15,13,few,TRBJ2-3,ATSATGISTDTRY
TRBV18,13,NA,TRBJ2-3,ASSTPVSGTDTQY
TRBV20-1,11,NA,TRBJ2-7,SARAGVPYEQY
TRBV24-1,13,NA,TRBJ1-5,ATRGTGEVDQPQH
TRBV15,14,few,TRBJ2-3,ATSSNRGSGTDTQY
TRBV20-1,9,many,TRBJ2-7,SARGRYEQY
TRBV5-4,11,once,TRBJ2-7,ASGGTGQAEQY
TRBV7-9,11,few,TRBJ1-2,ASSKNRVWGYT
TRBV7-3,11,NA,TRBJ2-1,ASSSQGANGQF
TRBV27,11,many,TRBJ1-6,ASSALKGSALH
TRBV7-2,12,few,TRBJ2-7,ASSPVTGSYEQY
TRBV11-1,11,many,TRBJ1-1,ASRSNRGSEAF
TRBV5-1,13,NA,TRBJ2-3,ASSLVTSPTDTQY
TRBV7-9,12,NA,TRBJ2-5,ASSLDPDQETQY
TRBV24-1,13,NA,TRBJ2-3,ATSAWEGGTDTQY